The 31 T cell receptor beta chains below come from one sample, sequenced in a study of human T cells and chemical hapten exposure. Time point here: pre-sensitization, week 0. Treatment noted: therapeutic diphenylcyclopropenone sensitization with weekly scalp DPC. TCRdb used MiXCR to reprocess the RACE reads, holding one entry per CDR3 protein. The table lists tens of thousands of distinct CDR3 sequences, about 7% of them singletons. The sample here was whole blood, taken in connection with sensitization to the hapten diphenylcyclopropenone (DPC). The receptor set was obtained from a woman younger than 45 with alopecia areata. Some clones in this sample may be carry-over from other donors' samples.

This clonotype has a count of ten or more. DNA for the CDR3: TGCAGTGCATCAAGGGCCACGTACCAAGAGACCCAGTACTTC. Its translation is CSASRATYQETQYF. The chain combines TRBV20-1 with TRBJ2-5; no firm D call. Trimming cost V 6 bases and J 0 bases, with 14 bases left between them. Germline V gene data show CDR1 as DFQATT and CDR2 as SNEGSKA (reference sequence). The CDR3 sequence is 14 residues long.

This rearrangement joins TRBV4-1 to TRBJ2-2; D call uncertain. Germline V CDR1 and CDR2: MGHRA, YSYEKL. This CDR3 region has 13 residues. Trimming took off 0 bases at V and 5 bases at J, with 4 bases between the two ends. The CDR3 protein is CASSQERTGELFF. CDR3 nucleotides: TGCGCCAGCAGCCAAGAAAGGACCGGGGAGCTGTTTTTT.

This clonotype was observed at least ten times. This CDR3 reads CATNYGQGPYGYTF. The CDR3 region has the DNA TGTGCCACCAACTACGGACAGGGCCCATATGGCTACACCTTC. The chain recombines TRBV19 with TRBJ1-2, with 8 bases that match TRBD1. Germline V lookup: CDR1 LNHDA, CDR2 SQIVND (reference sequence). The CDR3 covers 14 residues. V gave up 10 bases and J gave up 5 bases; unmatched junction bases: 12.

This clonotype occurred many times. The chain has TRBV20-1 and TRBJ2-3; 8 nucleotides match TRBD1. V dropped 3 bases and J dropped 2; count of bases not matched to a gene: 4. CDR3 size: 14 residues. Germline CDR1 and CDR2: DFQATT and SNEGSKA (reference sequence). The CDR3 DNA follows: TGCAGTGCTAGTGGACAGGGTCTCACAGATACGCAGTATTTT. Amino acid sequence: CSASGQGLTDTQYF.

This clonotype was seen many times. The chain recombines TRBV2 with TRBJ1-1, with D perhaps TRBD1 (5 bases). The V gene lost 6 bases and the J gene lost 5 bases, with 16 bases spanning the gap. Germline V gene data show CDR1 as SNHLY and CDR2 as FYNNEI. The CDR3 contains 14 residues. The CDR3 sequence is CASRRLGGVTEAFF. CDR3 DNA: TGTGCCAGCAGAAGGTTGGGGGGAGTGACTGAAGCTTTCTTT.

This clonotype was detected once. This may come from a read error, since a much larger clone is one base off. The chain links TRBV5-1 to TRBJ1-2; weak D call: TRBD1 (5 bases). CDR1 SGHRS and CDR2 YFSETQ come from the germline V gene. The CDR3 runs to 14 residues. Trimming took off 1 base at V and 5 bases at J, with 12 bases between the two ends. CDR3 in DNA: TGCGCCAGCAGCTTGCTGGCGGGGGAATATGGCTACACCTTC. Its protein product is CASSLLAGEYGYTF. Full variable domain (outside the CDR3, taken from reference TRBV5-1 and TRBJ1-2): KAGVTQTPRYLIKTRGQQVTLSCSPISGHRSVSWYQQTPGQGLQFLFEYFSETQRNKGNFPGRFSGRQFSNSRSEMNVSTLELGDSALYLCASSLLAGEYGYTFGSGTRLTVV.

Ten or more counts support this clonotype. The J gene is TRBJ2-4, the V gene TRBV7-2, with 9 bases that match TRBD1. Germline V gene sequence: CDR1 SGHTA, CDR2 FQGNSA. The junction had 0 bases not matched to a gene; V was cut back by 4 bases and J by 5 bases. This CDR3 has 13 residues. Here the CDR3 reads CASSYRGQNIQYF. CDR3 bases: TGTGCCAGCAGCTACAGGGGGCAAAACATTCAGTACTTC.

The chain combines TRBV14 with TRBJ2-4; D gene ambiguous. The CDR3 is 11 residues long. The V gene lost 11 bases and the J gene lost 0 bases, with 5 bases spanning the gap. CDR1 and CDR2 (germline): SGHDN, FVKESK. In DNA form, the CDR3 reads TGTGCCCTACTAGCCAAAAACATTCAGTACTTC. Its translation is CALLAKNIQYF.

The chain uses TRBV11-2 and TRBJ1-4; 8 bases are shared with TRBD1. Germline assignment: CDR1 SGHAT and CDR2 FQNNGV. The V and J ends lost 1 base and 8 bases, in that order; junction bases with no gene match: 9. The CDR3 is made up of 16 amino acids. The CDR3 is CASSLGTGPLLEKLFF. For the CDR3, the DNA is TGTGCCAGCAGCTTAGGGACAGGGCCTCTTTTGGAAAAACTGTTTTTT.

This clonotype was counted a few times. The chain has TRBV19 and TRBJ1-5; D perhaps matches TRBD1 (5 bases). V shed 5 bases and J shed 0 bases, with 17 bases lying between them. CDR1 is LNHDA and CDR2 is SQIVND in the germline V gene (reference sequence). There are 17 residues in the CDR3. CDR3 loop: CASSPWGGTDSNQPQHF. In nucleotides, the CDR3 is TGTGCCAGTAGTCCGTGGGGGGGGACCGATAGCAATCAGCCCCAGCATTTT.

In this sample, this clonotype turned up many times. This chain uses TRBV20-1 with TRBJ1-2, with D possibly matching TRBD1 (6 bases). V was cut by 6 bases and J by 4 bases, with 15 bases left in between. The CDR3 is made up of 13 amino acids. Germline CDR1 DFQATT, CDR2 SNEGSKA (reference sequence). The chain's CDR3 is CSAATGGGYGYTF. The CDR3 bases are TGCAGTGCCGCGACAGGAGGAGGCTATGGCTACACCTTC.

This clonotype was counted ten times or more. The J gene is TRBJ2-2, the V gene TRBV20-1, with no clear D. There are 13 residues in the CDR3. Germline V CDR1 and CDR2: DFQATT, SNEGSKA (reference sequence). Trimming removed 2 bases at V and 1 base at J, with 5 bases between. This CDR3 reads CSARWLNTGELFF. In nucleotides, the CDR3 is TGCAGTGCTAGATGGCTGAACACCGGGGAGCTGTTTTTT.

This clonotype was observed a few times. This chain connects TRBV28 to TRBJ2-5, with D hard to call. Germline loops: CDR1 MDHEN, CDR2 SYDVKM. V lost 4 bases and J 2 bases, leaving 11 bases between the germline ends. This CDR3 contains 14 residues. CDR3 region: CASSSPTIQETQYF. The DNA for the CDR3 is TGTGCCAGCAGTTCGCCTACTATTCAAGAGACCCAGTACTTC.

This clonotype was seen many times. V is TRBV29-1 and J is TRBJ2-1; 8 bases are shared with TRBD1. Germline lookup yields CDR1 SQVTM and CDR2 ANQGSEA. There are 13 residues in the CDR3. J lost 12 bases, V lost 6 bases, and 13 bases had no gene match. CDR3 protein: CSVAQGQGAGQFF. CDR3 nucleotide sequence: TGCAGCGTCGCTCAGGGCCAGGGGGCCGGGCAGTTCTTC.

The table lists this clonotype with many counts. The genes are TRBV10-3 and TRBJ2-3, with D possibly matching TRBD2 (5 bases). Trimming shortened V by 6 bases and J by 0 bases, and 7 bases separated the two germline ends. The CDR3 loop spans 13 amino acids. The V gene's germline CDR1 is ENHRY and CDR2 SYGVKD. In DNA form, the CDR3 reads TGTGCCATCAGGGGAGCTAGCACAGATACGCAGTATTTT. It yields the protein CAIRGASTDTQYF.

In this sample, this clonotype turned up many times. The gene calls are TRBV3-1 and TRBJ2-1; D is ambiguous. There are 12 residues in the CDR3. The V end was cut by 3 bases, the J end by 4 bases, with 4 bases between. Per germline, CDR1 LGHDT and CDR2 YNNKEL (reference sequence). The CDR3 nucleotides are TGTGCCAGCAGCCAGTCTTACAATGAGCAGTTCTTC. It translates to CASSQSYNEQFF.

As to this clonotype: An end of the junction differs from the germline gene, which may be a read error. The chain uses TRBV4-2 and TRBJ1-4; tentatively, D is TRBD1 (5 bases). This CDR3 comprises 15 residues. The germline gives CDR1 LGHNA, CDR2 YNFKEQ. Here the CDR3 DNA reads TGTGCCAGCAGCCAAGAGAGGACAACCAATGAAAAACTGTTTTTT. Translation gives CASSQERTTNEKLFF.

This clonotype was seen only a few times. Its ends do not fully match the called genes, so a read error is possible. The chain combines TRBV29-1 with TRBJ1-2; TRBD1 matches at 9 bases. The CDR3 has 14 residues. Germline V gene lookup returns CDR1 SQVTM and CDR2 ANQGSEA. CDR3 sequence reads: CSATPGQGGAGDTF. DNA for the CDR3: TGCAGCGCGACACCGGGACAGGGTGGAGCTGGCGACACCTTC.

This chain connects TRBV10-3 to TRBJ1-1; 7 bases map to TRBD1. There are 15 residues in the CDR3. Trimming cost V 2 bases and J 0 bases; bases outside gene matches: 3. CDR1 is ENHRY and CDR2 is SYGVKD in the germline V gene. The CDR3 coding sequence is TGTGCCATCAGTGAGACAGGGGAAATGAACACTGAAGCTTTCTTT. This translates into CAISETGEMNTEAFF.

This clonotype has ten or more counts. The chain recombines TRBV12-3 or TRBV12-4 with TRBJ1-5; D remains ambiguous. The CDR3 is 15 amino acids. The ends were cut back, 1 base at V and 1 base at J, with 8 bases in the middle. The CDR3 region is CASSLVPVSNQPQHF. The CDR3 coding sequence is TGTGCCAGCAGTTTAGTGCCTGTAAGCAATCAGCCCCAGCATTTT.

As to this clonotype: An end of the junction does not agree with germline; a read error may underlie this. The chain uses TRBV3-1 and TRBJ1-1, with D unresolved. In germline, CDR1 is LGHDT, CDR2 YNNKEL (reference sequence). The CDR3 totals 14 residues. CDR3 amino acids: CVSSLFGENTEAFF. CDR3 sequence (DNA): TGTGTCAGCAGTCTATTTGGGGAGAACACTGAAGCTTTCTTT. The full variable domain, with the rest looked up from reference TRBV3-1 and TRBJ1-1, is DTAVSQTPKYLVTQMGNDKSIKCEQNLGHDTMYWYKQDSKKFLKIMFSYNNKELIINETVPNRFSPKSPDKAHLNLHINSLELGDSAVYFCVSSLFGENTEAFFGQGTRLTVV.

This clonotype was observed a few times. The rearrangement joins TRBV19 to TRBJ1-5; possible D gene TRBD1, 6 bases. CDR1 and CDR2 from the germline V gene are LNHDA and SQIVND (reference sequence). Trimming left V 3 bases short and J 5 bases short, with 17 bases between. This CDR3 is built from 16 residues. This CDR3 reads CASSIIYTGRHQPQHF. The CDR3 nucleotides are TGTGCCAGTAGTATCATTTATACAGGGAGGCATCAGCCCCAGCATTTT. Full variable domain (missing parts from reference TRBV19 and TRBJ1-5): DGGITQSPKYLFRKEGQNVTLSCEQNLNHDAMYWYRQDPGQGLRLIYYSQIVNDFQKGDIAEGYSVSREKKESFPLTVTSAQKNPTAFYLCASSIIYTGRHQPQHFGDGTRLSIL.

The chain is built from TRBV20-1 and TRBJ2-7; D gene ambiguous. Trimming took 7 bases from V and 5 from J, leaving 12 bases between them. Germline CDR1 and CDR2: DFQATT and SNEGSKA (reference sequence). CDR3 length: 11 residues. The CDR3 DNA sequence: TGCAGTGTGAGAGGTACCGACGAGCAGTACTTC. It is translated as CSVRGTDEQYF.

This clonotype was observed many times. The chain uses TRBV29-1 and TRBJ2-7, with 7 nucleotides matching TRBD1. V lost 4 bases, J lost 5 bases, and 8 bases stayed unmatched. The germline CDR1 and CDR2 sequences are SQVTM and ANQGSEA. CDR3 size: 13 residues. The CDR3 DNA sequence: TGCAGCGTTGTGGGCCAGGGGGACGACGAGCAGTACTTC. Its translation: CSVVGQGDDEQYF.

This clonotype came up many times. This chain uses TRBV20-1 with TRBJ1-3, with D hard to call. The CDR3 contains 13 residues. Trimming left V 1 base short and J 0 bases short, with 4 bases between. Germline V gene sequence: CDR1 DFQATT, CDR2 SNEGSKA (reference sequence). DNA of the CDR3: TGCAGTGCTAGAGTCCCCTCTGGAAACACCATATATTTT. Translation gives CSARVPSGNTIYF.

The J gene is TRBJ1-6, the V gene TRBV6-5, with a weak D call TRBD1 (5 bases). V was clipped by 1 base and J by 8 bases, with 15 bases between them. CDR1 is MNHEY, CDR2 SVGAGI, per germline. This CDR3 spans 16 amino acids. The CDR3 here is CASSYFGTPRDSPLHF. CDR3 DNA: TGTGCCAGCAGTTACTTTGGGACGCCTCGGGATTCACCCCTCCACTTT.

In its sample, this clonotype was seen many times. The gene calls are TRBV2 and TRBJ2-7; D not certain. The germline V and J ends were trimmed by 1 base and 3 bases, with 10 bases remaining between them. The CDR3 is 14 amino acids. CDR1 is SNHLY, CDR2 FYNNEI, per germline. This CDR3 is CASSEGGVGYEQYF. CDR3 sequence (DNA): TGTGCCAGCAGTGAAGGGGGTGTCGGCTACGAGCAGTACTTC.

This clonotype was detected a few times. V is TRBV19 and J is TRBJ1-2; D uncertain. The V end was cut by 5 bases, the J end by 8 bases, with 18 bases between. Germline lookup yields CDR1 LNHDA and CDR2 SQIVND (reference sequence). This CDR3 spans 14 amino acids. CDR3 protein: CASSYLAEMRGYTF. CDR3 nucleotide sequence: TGTGCCAGTAGTTATCTGGCGGAAATGCGGGGCTACACCTTC.

The chain uses TRBV30 and TRBJ2-2; D perhaps matches TRBD1 (5 bases). The CDR3 extends over 15 amino acids. Trimming pared 4 bases from V and 4 bases from J, leaving 16 bases between. CDR1 GTSNPN and CDR2 SVGIG come from the germline V gene (reference sequence). The CDR3 reads CAWMAAGRLTGELFF. For the CDR3, the DNA is TGTGCCTGGATGGCGGCAGGGCGGCTCACCGGGGAGCTGTTTTTT. The variable domain in full, completed from reference TRBV30 and TRBJ2-2, reads SQTIHQWPATLVQPVGSPLSLECTVEGTSNPNLYWYRQAAGRGLQLLFYSVGIGQISSEVPQNLSASRPQDRQFILSSKKLLLSDSGFYLCAWMAAGRLTGELFFGEGSRLTVL.

This clonotype was recorded many times. This rearrangement joins TRBV9 to TRBJ1-6, with no clear D. Trimming removed 4 bases from V and 10 bases from J, with 9 bases in between. This CDR3 has 12 residues. Germline V gives CDR1 SGDLS, CDR2 YYNGEE. DNA for the CDR3: TGTGCCAGCAGCCTCGGAGGCTCACCCCTCCACTTT. The encoded protein is CASSLGGSPLHF.

The sample holds many counts of this clonotype. The rearrangement links TRBV6-5 to TRBJ2-7; no clear D gene. The CDR3 has 13 residues. Trimming shortened V by 9 bases and J by 2 bases, and 14 bases separated the two germline ends. Per germline, CDR1 MNHEY and CDR2 SVGAGI. CDR3 sequence reads: CASRSSHPYEQYF. CDR3 nucleotides: TGTGCCAGTCGGTCCAGCCATCCCTACGAGCAGTACTTC.